Reported below is one T cell receptor (beta chain). These data come from a study of cytomegalovirus exposure and HLA in healthy donors. Some clones are missing from TCRdb's copy, which holds only in-frame ones; the method was immunoSEQ multiplex PCR. The sample consists of roughly 65,000 clones, around 90% of them appearing once. This clonotype originated in a man aged 18 to 29 in good health and CMV-seronegative. Sequences were obtained from PBMCs.

The chain's CDR3 is CASSVVLADNEQFF. The CDR3 region has the DNA TGTGCCAGCAGCGTAGTGTTGGCAGACAATGAGCAGTTCTTC. This rearrangement joins TRBV9 to TRBJ2-1; D is ambiguous. Germline CDR1 and CDR2: SGDLS and YYNGEE. Trimming took off 0 bases at V and 5 bases at J, with 9 bases between the two ends. The CDR3 is 14 residues long.